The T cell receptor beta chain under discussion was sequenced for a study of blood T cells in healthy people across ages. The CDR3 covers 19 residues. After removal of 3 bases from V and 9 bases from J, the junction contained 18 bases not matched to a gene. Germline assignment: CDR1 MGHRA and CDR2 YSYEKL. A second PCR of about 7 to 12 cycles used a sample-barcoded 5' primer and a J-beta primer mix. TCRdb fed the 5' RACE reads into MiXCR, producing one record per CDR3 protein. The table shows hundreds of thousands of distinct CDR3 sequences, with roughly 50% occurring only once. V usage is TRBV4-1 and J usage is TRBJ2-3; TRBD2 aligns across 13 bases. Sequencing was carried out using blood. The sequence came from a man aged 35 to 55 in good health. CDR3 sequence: CASSQDGTSGANSPGTQYF. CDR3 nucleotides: TGCGCCAGCAGCCAGGATGGGACTAGCGGGGCGAATTCTCCGGGGACGCAGTATTTT.